The T cell receptor (beta chain) under discussion was sequenced for a study of naive CD8 T cells in extremely preterm neonates (dated by TCRdb to 2015 to 2018). Some background on the complete study: The adult participants' age range is given as 25-50 years in the abstract but as 20-50 years in the methods. The study compared TCRbeta CDR3 repertoires of sorted naive CD8+ T cells across four age groups: extremely preterm neonates, term neonates, young children and adults. The study at large found these results: Preterm neonates shared more CDR3 nucleotide sequences (around 2.7%) than term neonates (approximately 0.4%), young children (around 0.03%) and adults (roughly 0.01%). Significantly lower iChao1 richness than in all other age groups (p < 0.05) and an even clone distribution were observed in preterm neonates, indicating a less rich repertoire. Prospective longitudinal studies of preterm and term neonates were called for by the authors so that T cell development could be tracked within individuals. Preterm CDR3s were shorter, with fewer N additions and less junctional trimming, and were closer to germline than those of older groups. A small sample size and variable productive template counts among preterm samples were noted by the authors as limitations.

TCRbeta CDR3 regions were amplified from genomic DNA by a two-step, bias-controlled multiplex PCR. The multiplex PCR used primers specific for every TRBV and TRBJ gene segment. The immunoSEQ Assay was used to generate TCRbeta repertoire data. From the authors' description of their analysis: A relative-frequency ratio and a modified nearest-neighbor algorithm were applied to filter and cluster reads so that closely related sequences were merged. IMGT annotation was followed for the assignment of V, D and J genes to CDR3 sequences. Template counts were corrected for PCR amplification bias by normalization and were quantified against synthetic TCR CDR3 analog sequences. Only unique productive sequences, that is, in-frame CDR3 sequences lacking stop codons, were included in the analyses. The immunoSEQ Analyzer software was used to compute clonality, defined as 1 minus Pielou's evenness, and iChao1 richness. Depending on the Shapiro-Wilk normality results, either Student's t-test or a non-parametric test was run in JMP for statistical testing. TCRdb took this table from immuneACCESS and kept in-frame rearrangements with V and J called. Such tables lack part of the clones; where checked against another copy, unresolved V genes explain under half of the gap, and the rest is unexplained. V and J calls and clone size are as listed in that table; D and trimming were resolved from the DNA. For this sample the table gives 4,200 or so clones, of which less than 98% were detected only once. Of the sample, approximately 0.75% falls within the top ten clones.

With respect to this clone: What antigen it recognizes has not been identified. No much larger clone is present one base from it, and per-base qualities are unavailable.

The germline V gene specifies MDHEN as CDR1 and SYDVKM as CDR2. The V end gives up 5 bases and the J end 5 bases, leaving 4 bases in the junction not matched to a gene. The CDR3 measures 14 amino acids from cysteine to phenylalanine. Only CDR3 DNA is held: 42 bases, read in frame from base 1. Peripheral blood was donated by five healthy children aged roughly 15-60 months who were having elective routine surgery, plus five healthy nonsmoking adults. A FACSAria III cell sorter was used to sort live, Annexin V-negative naive CD8+ T cells (CD3+CD8+CD45RA+CCR7+). Between roughly 17,000 and 110,000 naive CD8+ T cells were sorted per sample. Ficoll-Paque density gradient centrifugation of diluted blood was used to isolate mononuclear cells. Before sorting, mononuclear cells were cryopreserved in around 10% DMSO with around 90% FBS and kept in long-term storage at -150 degrees C. Annexin V and antibodies against CD3, CD8, CCR7 and CD45RA were used to stain the thawed cells. Genomic DNA was extracted from snap-frozen sorted cell pellets with the DNeasy Blood and Tissue Kit.

The clonotype comes from a human donor in good health. Specimen: naive CD8+ T cells from blood. In this chain, TRBV28 is recombined with TRBJ1-3; 9 nucleotides in the junction match TRBD1. The DNA sequence is as follows: TGTGCCAGCAGTCAGGACAGGGGAAGAAACACCATATATTTT. Its amino acids are CASSQDRGRNTIYF.